Given below is one TCR beta chain in context. This sample stems from a study of blood T cell repertoires in COVID-19. Study context: The study drew acute and convalescent COVID-19 samples from the United States, Italy and Spain. Nucleic acid was either cDNA or gDNA, and it came from T cells, B-cell-depleted T cells, or PBMCs.

Authors' methods: Counts of nucleated cells, estimated from reference gene primer amplification, were obtained. Data came from immunoSEQ multiplex PCR; TCRdb stores just in-frame clones and leaves some out. From that table come the V and J calls and clone size; the DNA was used to work out D and trimming. In the table there are 250,000 to 350,000 clones, over 75% of which are singletons. Germline-derived CDR1 and CDR2 are LGHNA and YSLEER. The trim removed 3 bases at V and 3 bases at J, leaving 7 bases unmatched. The CDR3 loop spans 16 amino acids. The sample taken for sequencing was peripheral blood. The source of this sequence is a woman aged 60-75 years with acute or convalescent COVID-19. The V call is TRBV4-3, the J call TRBJ1-4; 7 bases agree with TRBD1. CDR3 sequence (DNA): TGCGCCAGCAGCCACGCAAAGGGGGCTTCTAATGAAAAACTGTTTTTT. Its translation is CASSHAKGASNEKLFF.